Following are 14 T cell receptor beta chains from one sample sequenced in a study of radiotherapy plus CTLA-4 blockade in lung cancer. The method was immunoSEQ multiplex PCR; TCRdb's version includes in-frame clones alone and lacks a portion of them. There are around 120,000 clones in the sample; roughly 80% occur only once, and around 4.8% lies in the top ten. Sample: peripheral blood, taken from a patient treated with radiotherapy plus ipilimumab. The receptors were gathered from a human donor with non-small cell lung cancer who had a partial response to radiotherapy plus ipilimumab.

The chain joins TRBV15 to TRBJ2-3; the match to TRBD2 covers 11 bases. Germline V gene data show CDR1 as LNHNV and CDR2 as YYDKDF (reference sequence). The V gene end was trimmed by 1 base and the J gene end by 1 base; junction bases not matched to a gene: 16. CDR3 length: 21 amino acids. Written as DNA, the CDR3 is TGTGCCACCAGCAGAGCGAAACCCGGAGTTAGCGGGAGGGCCCGCACAGATACGCAGTATTTT. This translates into CATSRAKPGVSGRARTDTQYF.

The chain is built from TRBV7-2 and TRBJ2-1, with 14 positions matching TRBD2. Germline V gene data show CDR1 as SGHTA and CDR2 as FQGNSA. The CDR3 length is 16 residues. Trimming took 4 bases from V and 8 from J; bases not matched to a gene: 7. For the CDR3, the DNA is TGTGCCAGCAGCTGGGGACTAGCGGGAGCCACCCATGAGCAGTTCTTC. Its translation is CASSWGLAGATHEQFF.

V usage is TRBV6-1 and J usage is TRBJ1-1, with 8 bases lining up with TRBD1. Per germline, CDR1 MNHNS and CDR2 SASEGT. V shed 5 bases, J shed 3 bases, and the junction held 5 bases outside the gene matches. The CDR3 is 14 amino acids. The CDR3 DNA follows: TGTGCCAGCAGTCCTGACAGGGGCGACACTGAAGCTTTCTTT. Translated: CASSPDRGDTEAFF.

V and J are TRBV7-2 and TRBJ2-7; TRBD2 agrees at 9 bases. V was pared by 1 base and J by 1 base, with 2 bases of the junction left unmatched. This CDR3 comprises 15 residues. The germline CDR1 and CDR2 sequences are SGHTA and FQGNSA. The CDR3 spells CASSLDLAGSYEQYF. The CDR3 DNA is TGTGCCAGCAGCTTAGATCTAGCGGGGTCCTACGAGCAGTACTTC.

The chain recombines TRBV2 with TRBJ1-1, with D possibly being TRBD1 (5 bases). Trimming took off 6 bases at V and 6 bases at J, with 11 bases between the two ends. The CDR3 spans 12 residues. Germline V gives CDR1 SNHLY, CDR2 FYNNEI. In DNA, the CDR3 is TGTGCCAGCAGCCAGGGTTTGGCTGAAGCTTTCTTT. Residues: CASSQGLAEAFF. Combining the CDR3 with reference TRBV2 and TRBJ1-1 gives the whole variable domain EPEVTQTPSHQVTQMGQEVILRCVPISNHLYFYWYRQILGQKVEFLVSFYNNEISEKSEIFDDQFSVERPDGSNFTLKIRSTKLEDSAMYFCASSQGLAEAFFGQGTRLTVV.

There are a few counts of this clone. The rearrangement links TRBV29-1 to TRBJ2-1, with D hard to call. V lost 2 bases and J lost 15, with 5 bases in between. Germline V CDR1 and CDR2: SQVTM, ANQGSEA. The CDR3 loop spans 8 amino acids. The CDR3 DNA follows: TGCAGCGTTGAACCGAGGTTCTTC. This codes for CSVEPRFF.

The chain is built from TRBV7-8 and TRBJ2-5; 8 positions match TRBD2. This CDR3 has 17 residues. The ends lost 2 bases at V and 1 base at J; junction bases unmatched: 9. Germline V CDR1 and CDR2: SGHVS, FQNEAQ. DNA of the CDR3: TGTGCCAGCAGCTTACTCTATGCGGGGGGTAGCCAAGAGACCCAGTACTTC. Translating it yields CASSLLYAGGSQETQYF.

The V call is TRBV5-1, the J call TRBJ2-5; 11 positions match TRBD1. The J segment lost 5 bases and the V segment lost 0 bases, leaving 9 bases of the junction unmatched. Germline V lookup: CDR1 SGHRS, CDR2 YFSETQ. This CDR3 contains 17 residues. The chain's CDR3 is CASSLGLLGQGAETQYF. The CDR3 nucleotides read TGCGCCAGCAGCTTGGGTTTGCTCGGACAGGGGGCCGAGACCCAGTACTTC.

In regard to this clone: Additional DNA sequences in this sample encode the identical CDR3. The chain uses TRBV18 and TRBJ2-5, with 9 nucleotides matching TRBD1. The CDR3 sequence is 15 residues long. Germline CDR1 is KGHSH and CDR2 is LQKENI. J lost 4 bases, V lost 3 bases, and 6 bases had no gene match. The CDR3 loop reads CASSPQQGAGETQYF. The CDR3 DNA reads as TGTGCCAGCTCACCTCAACAGGGGGCAGGAGAGACCCAGTACTTC. Full variable domain (rest looked up from reference TRBV18 and TRBJ2-5): NAGVMQNPRHLVRRRGQEARLRCSPMKGHSHVYWYRQLPEEGLKFMVYLQKENIIDESGMPKERFSAEFPKEGPSILRIQQVVRGDSAAYFCASSPQQGAGETQYFGPGTRLLVL.

This chain uses TRBV7-6 with TRBJ1-1; 10 nucleotides line up with TRBD1. Germline lookup yields CDR1 SGHVS and CDR2 FNYEAQ. Trimming took 7 bases from V and 0 from J; bases not matched to a gene: 17. There are 19 residues in the CDR3. In DNA form, the CDR3 reads TGTGCCAGCACTTTATACCCAAGACTGACAGGGGGCATGAACACTGAAGCTTTCTTT. The encoded protein is CASTLYPRLTGGMNTEAFF.

This clone occurred once. The chain has TRBV28 and TRBJ1-2, with 7 bases matching TRBD1. Looked up from germline, CDR1 is MDHEN and CDR2 is SYDVKM. The CDR3 covers 14 residues. The V segment lost 1 base and the J segment 7 bases; nucleotides outside the gene matches: 6. The CDR3 here is CASSLLSGGSGYTF. The CDR3 nucleotides read TGTGCCAGCAGTTTATTATCAGGGGGTTCTGGCTACACCTTC.

This clone came up many times. The chain couples TRBV2 to TRBJ1-5; perhaps TRBD1 as D (5 bases). Trimming left V 8 bases short and J 12 bases short, with 20 bases between. Germline loops: CDR1 SNHLY, CDR2 FYNNEI. The CDR3 totals 13 residues. The CDR3 bases are TGTGCCAGCGGTCGGCGTGGCGGGGCAGACCAGCATTTT. It is translated as CASGRRGGADQHF.

V is TRBV2 and J is TRBJ1-2, with TRBD1 identical over 7 bases. The J segment lost 6 bases and the V segment lost 4 bases, leaving 8 bases of the junction unmatched. Germline V gives CDR1 SNHLY, CDR2 FYNNEI. The CDR3 is 14 amino acids. In DNA form, the CDR3 reads TGTGCCAGCAGTGCCGGACAGGCCCCGGATGGCTACACCTTC. It yields the protein CASSAGQAPDGYTF.

The rearrangement uses TRBV2 and TRBJ2-3, with D perhaps TRBD2 (5 bases). The length of the CDR3 is 13 residues. Deletions cut 3 bases from V and 5 bases from J, with 9 bases between. The germline V gene encodes CDR1 SNHLY and CDR2 FYNNEI. The chain's CDR3 is CASSDQSGDTQYF. The CDR3 bases are TGTGCCAGCAGTGATCAAAGCGGAGATACGCAGTATTTT.